This T cell receptor beta chain was sequenced in a study of blood T cell repertoires in COVID-19. As for the study in general: Acute-phase and convalescent COVID-19 samples originated in the United States, Italy and Spain. PBMCs, B-cell-depleted T cells, or T cells provided the cDNA or gDNA that made up the material.

Per the authors' pipeline: Amplification with reference gene primers provided the estimates of nucleated cell counts. Some clones are missing from TCRdb's copy, which holds only in-frame ones; the method was immunoSEQ multiplex PCR. V, J and clone size were drawn from that table, and D and trimming were deduced from the DNA. The sample gives fewer than 70,000 clones, 85% to 90% of which show up once; 2.5% to 3% is in the top ten. This receptor was obtained from a man aged 45-65 years with acute or convalescent COVID-19. Input material: peripheral blood.

The CDR3 DNA is TGTGCCAGCAGCCCCAGGAGGGAGGTCGCGGTCGGAGCTTTCTTT. Protein sequence: CASSPRREVAVGAFF. The chain employs TRBV11-2 and TRBJ1-1; D not certain. Germline V CDR1 and CDR2: SGHAT, FQNNGV. The CDR3 totals 15 residues. Trimming removed 5 bases at V and 10 bases at J, with 23 bases between.